A selection of T cell receptor beta chains follows, all from one sample in a study of vaccination and CD4 T cells after COVID-19. What these receptors recognize is not known. TCRdb reanalysed the PCR reads using MiXCR and keeps one entry per CDR3 protein. In the table there are some 16,000 distinct CDR3 sequences, 52% of which are singletons. This specimen was CD4+ T cells from blood, cultured in vitro, taken before SARS-CoV-2 vaccination. These receptor sequences come from a human donor who had recovered from COVID-19. Each CDR3 is given with its conserved first and last residue. Each record gives: clone size, D gene, J gene, V gene, CDR3 protein, CDR3 DNA. A D gene is named only where the DNA matches it firmly. Clone size is given for some rows only: seen once, a few or many times, or a class if the clone is expanded.

few	-	TRBJ1-1	TRBV28	CATGPLNTEAFF	TGTGCCACCGGACCTTTGAACACTGAAGCTTTCTTT
few	TRBD2	TRBJ2-7	TRBV27	CASSLSSGRAGYEQYF	TGTGCCAGCAGTTTATCTAGCGGGAGGGCCGGGTACGAGCAGTACTTC
-	-	TRBJ1-6	TRBV7-2	CASSQKRIQSSYNSPLHF	TGTGCCAGCAGCCAAAAACGGATACAGAGCTCCTATAATTCACCCCTCCACTTT
-	TRBD2	TRBJ2-3	TRBV7-8	CASSLGLGGTTDTQYF	TGTGCCAGCAGCTTAGGTTTGGGGGGGACCACAGATACGCAGTATTTT
-	TRBD1	TRBJ1-6	TRBV7-2	CASSFDRGGSYNSPLHF	TGTGCCAGCAGCTTCGACAGGGGAGGAAGCTATAATTCACCCCTCCACTTT
-	TRBD1	TRBJ2-2	TRBV19	CASRADRGVTGELFF	TGTGCCAGTCGAGCGGACAGGGGGGTCACCGGGGAGCTGTTTTTT
-	-	TRBJ1-3	TRBV15	CATSSRASGSGNTIYF	TGTGCCACCAGCAGTCGGGCGTCCGGCTCTGGAAACACCATATATTTT
-	-	TRBJ1-2	TRBV15	CATSRHGENYGYTF	TGTGCCACCAGCAGACATGGGGAGAACTATGGCTACACCTTC
-	-	TRBJ1-6	TRBV20-1	CSARDMQVNSPLHF	TGCAGTGCTAGAGATATGCAGGTTAATTCACCCCTCCACTTT
-	TRBD2	TRBJ2-3	TRBV20-1	CSATPGGGRGSDTQYF	TGCAGTGCTACCCCTGGGGGCGGGAGGGGGTCAGATACGCAGTATTTT
-	-	TRBJ2-1	TRBV19	CASSAVSSIEQFF	TGTGCCAGTAGTGCAGTTAGCAGTATTGAGCAGTTCTTC
-	-	TRBJ1-1	TRBV12-3/TRBV12-4	CASSFGGGTEAFF	TGTGCCAGCAGTTTCGGGGGTGGCACTGAAGCTTTCTTT
-	-	TRBJ1-1	TRBV21-1	CASRDPGTLNTEAFF	TGTGCCAGCAGAGACCCCGGGACACTGAACACTGAAGCTTTCTTT
few	-	TRBJ1-3	TRBV20-1	CSAKLTSGNTIYF	TGCAGTGCTAAGTTAACCTCTGGAAACACCATATATTTT
-	-	TRBJ2-5	TRBV7-9	CASSSVRVTLGSVETQYF	TGTGCCAGCAGCTCGGTGAGGGTGACTTTGGGGTCGGTGGAGACCCAGTACTTC
-	TRBD1	TRBJ2-5	TRBV27	CASSRQGLVKETQYF	TGTGCCAGCAGTAGACAGGGATTAGTGAAGGAGACCCAGTACTTC
-	-	TRBJ1-1	TRBV15	CATSRDYRQVGAFF	TGTGCCACCAGCAGAGACTACCGACAGGTAGGGGCTTTCTTT
-	TRBD2	TRBJ2-7	TRBV19	CASSSGRGSYEQYF	TGTGCCAGTAGCAGCGGGAGGGGTTCCTACGAGCAGTACTTC
-	-	TRBJ1-2	TRBV7-2	CASSLPDAGSYGYTF	TGTGCCAGCAGCTTACCTGATGCAGGGAGTTATGGCTACACCTTC
-	TRBD2	TRBJ2-3	TRBV24-1	CATRGGLAGPDTQYF	TGTGCCACCCGCGGAGGACTAGCGGGACCAGATACGCAGTATTTT
-	TRBD1	TRBJ1-6	TRBV19	CASSILGQGRSNSPLHF	TGTGCCAGTAGTATTCTGGGACAGGGGAGAAGTAATTCACCCCTCCACTTT
few	-	TRBJ1-1	TRBV7-2	CASSLRTDNTEAFF	TGTGCCAGCAGCTTAAGGACAGATAACACTGAAGCTTTCTTT
-	-	TRBJ2-7	TRBV20-1	CSATDKSEYEQCF	TGCAGTGCTACCGACAAGTCAGAGTACGAGCAGTGCTTC
-	-	TRBJ2-1	TRBV7-8	CASSPPGPLSYNEQFF	TGTGCCAGCAGCCCCCCGGGCCCGCTTTCCTACAATGAGCAGTTCTTC
few	-	TRBJ2-1	TRBV7-2	CASSLAYNEQFF	TGTGCCAGCAGCTTAGCATACAATGAGCAGTTCTTC
few	TRBD1	TRBJ1-1	TRBV11-1	CASSSQGAGDTEAFF	TGTGCCAGCAGCTCACAGGGGGCAGGGGACACTGAAGCTTTCTTT